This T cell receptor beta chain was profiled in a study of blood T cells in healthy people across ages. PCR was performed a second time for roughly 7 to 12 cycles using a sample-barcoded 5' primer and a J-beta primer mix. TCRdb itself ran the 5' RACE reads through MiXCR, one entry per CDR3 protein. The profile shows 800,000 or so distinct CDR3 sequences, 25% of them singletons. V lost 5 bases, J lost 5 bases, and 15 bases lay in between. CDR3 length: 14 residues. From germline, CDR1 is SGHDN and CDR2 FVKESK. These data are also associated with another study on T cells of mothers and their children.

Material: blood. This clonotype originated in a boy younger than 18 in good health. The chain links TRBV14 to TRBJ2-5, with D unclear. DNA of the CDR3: TGTGCCAGCAGCGCTTTTGAGGCCTGGGAGACCCAGTACTTC. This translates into CASSAFEAWETQYF. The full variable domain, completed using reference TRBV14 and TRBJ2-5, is EAGVTQFPSHSVIEKGQTVTLRCDPISGHDNLYWYRRVMGKEIKFLLHFVKESKQDESGMPNNRFLAERTGGTYSTLKVQPAELEDSGVYFCASSAFEAWETQYFGPGTRLLVL.